These T cell receptor beta chains were read from a single sample in a study of blood T cell repertoires in COVID-19. The method was immunoSEQ multiplex PCR; TCRdb's version includes in-frame clones alone and lacks a portion of them. The sample comprises roughly 200,000 clones, 80% of which are singletons, and approximately 6.9% rests with the top ten. Sequences were obtained from peripheral blood. The source is a man aged 55-75 years with acute or convalescent COVID-19. CDR3s include the opening cysteine and the closing phenylalanine or tryptophan. The order of the fields is clone size, V gene, CDR3 length, J gene, D gene, CDR3 protein, CDR3 DNA. A D gene is named only where the DNA matches it firmly. A row's size may be missing; if present it is once, few, many or a size class.

>-|TRBV19|14|TRBJ2-3|-
CASSIDPSKDTQYF
TGTGCCAGTAGTATAGATCCATCCAAAGATACGCAGTATTTT
>-|TRBV15|13|TRBJ2-5|-
CATSRQGGETQYF
TGTGCCACCAGCAGGCAGGGAGGTGAGACCCAGTACTTC
>-|TRBV7-3|15|TRBJ2-1|TRBD2
CASSSGLAVYNEQFF
TGTGCCAGCAGCTCCGGACTAGCGGTCTACAATGAGCAGTTCTTC
>-|TRBV5-1|16|TRBJ1-2|-
CASSLGGPVTNYGYTF
TGCGCCAGCAGCTTGGGTGGGCCAGTTACGAACTATGGCTACACCTTC
>-|TRBV7-9|15|TRBJ1-2|TRBD1
CASSQRDRLGYGYTF
TGTGCCAGCAGTCAACGGGACAGGCTGGGCTATGGCTACACCTTC
>-|TRBV6-8|11|TRBJ2-1|-
CASSFNNEQFF
TGTGCCAGCAGTTTTAACAATGAGCAGTTCTTC
>-|TRBV29-1|14|TRBJ2-1|TRBD1
CSVPGQGHYNEQLF
TGCAGCGTTCCGGGACAGGGTCACTACAATGAGCAGCTCTTC
>once|TRBV7-3|15|TRBJ2-3|TRBD2
CASSYGLAGGDTQYF
TGTGCCAGCAGCTACGGACTAGCGGGAGGCGATACGCAGTATTTT
>few|TRBV6-5|10|TRBJ1-2|-
CARRVYGYTF
TGTGCCAGACGGGTTTATGGCTACACCTTC
>-|TRBV6-2/TRBV6-3|16|TRBJ2-6|TRBD1
CASSRQGATGANVLTF
TGTGCCAGCAGTCGACAGGGGGCGACTGGGGCCAACGTCCTGACTTTC
>-|TRBV29-1|15|TRBJ2-2|-
CSVEEGAPGTGELFF
TGCAGCGTTGAAGAGGGGGCGCCGGGCACCGGGGAGCTGTTTTTT
>few|TRBV2|15|TRBJ2-1|TRBD2
CASSGLAGGYNEQFF
TGTGCCAGCAGTGGTTTAGCGGGAGGGTACAATGAGCAGTTCTTC
>-|TRBV28|12|TRBJ2-5|TRBD2
CACGTRAETQYF
TGTGCCTGTGGGACTAGAGCTGAGACCCAGTACTTC
>few|TRBV18|15|TRBJ2-1|TRBD2
CASSSTGLAGAEQFF
TGTGCCAGCTCATCAACGGGACTAGCGGGGGCCGAGCAGTTCTTC
>-|TRBV5-1|15|TRBJ1-1|-
CASTEQGGVNTEAFF
TGCGCCAGCACGGAACAGGGAGGGGTGAACACTGAAGCTTTCTTT
>-|TRBV6-5|15|TRBJ1-5|-
CASRRDRYSNQPQHF
TGTGCCAGCAGACGCGACAGATATAGCAATCAGCCCCAGCATTTT
>once|TRBV2|17|TRBJ1-6|TRBD1
CASSEAPPGQNNSPLHF
TGTGCCAGCAGTGAAGCTCCTCCGGGACAGAATAATTCACCCCTCCACTTT
>-|TRBV27|15|TRBJ2-7|TRBD2
CASSPTSGRALKQYF
TGTGCCAGCAGCCCTACTAGCGGGAGGGCCCTGAAGCAGTACTTC
>-|TRBV27|15|TRBJ2-1|TRBD2
CASSLPSGGRNEQFF
TGTGCCAGCAGTTTACCTAGCGGGGGGAGGAATGAGCAGTTCTTC
>-|TRBV19|15|TRBJ2-7|TRBD2
CASRRLAGGEDEQYF
TGTGCCAGTAGAAGACTAGCGGGAGGGGAAGACGAGCAGTACTTC
>few|TRBV12-3/TRBV12-4|13|TRBJ2-2|-
CASSLDYTGELFF
TGTGCCAGCAGTTTAGACTACACCGGGGAGCTGTTTTTT
>-|TRBV7-9|13|TRBJ2-3|TRBD2
CASGTSGADTQYF
TGTGCCAGCGGGACTAGCGGGGCAGATACGCAGTATTTT
>once|TRBV11-2|11|TRBJ2-3|-
CASSFGDTQYF
TGTGCCAGCAGCTTCGGTGATACGCAGTATTTT
>-|TRBV3-1/TRBV3-2|15|TRBJ1-1|TRBD1
CASSPRGQVPPEAFF
TGTGCCAGCAGCCCCCGAGGACAGGTTCCTCCTGAAGCTTTCTTT
>-|TRBV10-3|12|TRBJ1-2|-
CAIRTADYGYTF
TGTGCCATCAGGACAGCTGACTATGGCTACACCTTC
>-|TRBV6-5|14|TRBJ1-5|-
CASSTSAGYPAQHF
TGTGCCAGCAGCACCAGCGCAGGGTACCCAGCCCAGCATTTT
>-|TRBV10-3|15|TRBJ2-1|TRBD2
CAISRTSGIGNEQFF
TGTGCCATCAGTCGGACTAGCGGAATAGGGAATGAGCAGTTCTTC
>-|TRBV6-1|15|TRBJ1-5|TRBD1
CASSELQGAGQPQHF
TGTGCCAGCAGTGAACTACAGGGGGCGGGTCAGCCCCAGCATTTT
>-|TRBV27|14|TRBJ2-7|-
CASSSRQGRAEQYF
TGTGCCAGCAGTTCCCGACAGGGGAGGGCCGAGCAGTACTTC
>-|TRBV29-1|14|TRBJ1-1|TRBD1
CSVARGTGNTEAFF
TGCAGCGTGGCTAGGGGGACAGGGAACACTGAAGCTTTCTTT
>-|TRBV6-5|16|TRBJ2-2|-
CASSYSTGVNTGELFF
TGTGCCAGCAGTTACTCGACGGGGGTTAACACCGGGGAGCTGTTTTTT
>-|TRBV20-1|11|TRBJ2-7|-
CSARSGHEQYF
TGCAGTGCTAGAAGCGGTCACGAGCAGTACTTC
>-|TRBV5-6|14|TRBJ2-7|TRBD2
CASSFSLAGYEQYF
TGTGCCAGCAGCTTCTCCCTAGCGGGATACGAGCAGTACTTC
>-|TRBV11-2|12|TRBJ1-4|-
CASSFGGEKLFF
TGTGCCAGCAGCTTTGGAGGGGAAAAACTGTTTTTT
>-|TRBV2|14|TRBJ2-2|TRBD2
CASSRTRGTGELFF
TGTGCCAGCAGTCGGACTAGAGGTACCGGGGAGCTGTTTTTT
>-|TRBV29-1|15|TRBJ2-5|TRBD2
CSVGGTSGIRETQYF
TGCAGCGTTGGGGGGACTAGCGGGATAAGGGAGACCCAGTACTTC
>-|TRBV7-3|13|TRBJ2-2|-
CASSFSGAGELFF
TGTGCCAGCAGCTTTTCGGGAGCCGGGGAGCTGTTTTTT
>-|TRBV27|15|TRBJ1-5|-
CASSFVRGRNQPQHF
TGTGCCAGCAGTTTTGTTAGGGGTCGGAATCAGCCCCAGCATTTT
>-|TRBV2|14|TRBJ1-5|TRBD1
CAGSRGQANQPQHF
TGTGCCGGTAGCAGGGGACAGGCAAATCAGCCCCAGCATTTT
>-|TRBV25-1|13|TRBJ2-7|TRBD1
CASSGGQPYEQYF
TGTGCCAGCAGTGGGGGACAGCCCTACGAGCAGTACTTC
>-|TRBV19|14|TRBJ2-7|TRBD1
CASSPRTGMYEQYF
TGTGCCAGTAGTCCCAGGACAGGGATGTACGAGCAGTACTTC
>-|TRBV5-6|13|TRBJ1-2|-
CASSEGTNYGYTF
TGTGCCAGCAGCGAGGGAACTAACTATGGCTACACCTTC
>few|TRBV4-2|18|TRBJ2-7|TRBD2
CASSQDLSGGGTSYEQYF
TGTGCCAGCAGCCAAGATCTCAGCGGGGGGGGAACCTCCTACGAGCAGTACTTC